The clone carrying this T cell receptor beta chain turned up a few times. Its specificity is unknown. With the Oncomine TCR Beta short-read assay, DNA from cultured CD4+ T cells was sequenced. TCRdb analysed the PCR reads with MiXCR anew, one entry per CDR3 protein. The data show some 14,000 distinct CDR3 sequences, with 41% seen just once and approximately 9.6% held by the top ten. This specimen comes from a study of vaccination and CD4 T cells after COVID-19. This CDR3 region has 14 residues. The V gene lost 7 bases and the J gene lost 1 base, with 13 bases spanning the gap. Treatment noted: roughly 11-day PBMC culture with coronavirus spike peptide pools or control peptides (ViraFEST assay).

The material was CD4+ T cells from blood, cultured in vitro, obtained after SARS-CoV-2 vaccination. The rearrangement joins TRBV12-3 or TRBV12-4 to TRBJ1-1; perhaps TRBD1 as D (6 bases). This sequence was found in a human donor who had recovered from COVID-19. The CDR3 sequence: CASTILTGNTEAFF. CDR3 sequence (DNA): TGTGCCAGCACCATACTGACAGGGAACACTGAAGCTTTCTTT.